The 18 T cell receptor beta chains presented below share a single source sample, sequenced in a study of cytomegalovirus exposure and HLA in healthy donors. PCR primers comprised 60 Vbeta and 13 Jbeta primers. Assay: immunoSEQ multiplex PCR; the TCRdb copy retains only in-frame clones and omits some. Among roughly 130,000 clones, around three quarters were seen once, and the ten largest hold 2%. Sequenced material: PBMCs. These receptors were taken from a man in his late teens or twenties in good health and CMV-seronegative.

The chain recombines TRBV20-1 with TRBJ2-5; D is unresolved. The CDR3 is made up of 10 amino acids. Germline V lookup: CDR1 DFQATT, CDR2 SNEGSKA (reference sequence). V lost 7 bases and J lost 3, with 6 bases in between. CDR3 coding DNA: TGCAGTGGACTCGAAGAGACCCAGTACTTC. It encodes CSGLEETQYF.

Notes on this clone: At one end the junction does not follow the germline gene, possibly because of a read error. The chain recombines TRBV19 with TRBJ2-6; TRBD1 agrees at 8 bases. The CDR3 has 17 residues. Germline V gene data show CDR1 as LNHDA and CDR2 as SQIVND (reference sequence). The DNA for the CDR3 is TGTGCCAGTAGTGTAGACAGGGGTTCCGCTGGGGCCAACGTCCTGACTTTC. This sequence encodes CASSVDRGSAGANVLTF.

A few counts support this clone. The V gene is TRBV6-6, the J gene TRBJ1-1, with a weak D call TRBD1 (6 bases). Deletions cut 8 bases from V and 4 bases from J, with 11 bases between. The CDR3 runs to 12 residues. CDR1 is MNHNY, CDR2 SVGAGI, per germline (reference sequence). This CDR3 reads CASAQGSTEAFF. The CDR3 DNA reads as TGTGCCAGCGCCCAGGGGAGCACTGAAGCTTTCTTT.

The chain links TRBV6-6 to TRBJ2-5; 11 nucleotides align to TRBD1. Germline CDR1 and CDR2: MNHNY and SVGAGI (reference sequence). The CDR3 is 15 amino acids. J lost 6 bases, V lost 5 bases, and 8 bases had no gene match. The CDR3 coding sequence is TGTGCCAGCAGTCCCGGGACAGGGGGTGAACAGACCCAGTACTTC. This translates into CASSPGTGGEQTQYF.

J is TRBJ1-1 and V is TRBV12-5, with 7 bases fitting TRBD1. This CDR3 has 12 residues. The ends lost 6 bases at V and 7 bases at J; junction bases unmatched: 5. CDR1 is LGHNT and CDR2 is FRNRAP in the germline V gene. CDR3 nucleotides: TGTGCTAGTGGGCAAGACAGGGATGAAGCTTTCTTT. It yields the protein CASGQDRDEAFF.

The V gene is TRBV4-1, the J gene TRBJ1-2; TRBD1 might be the D (6 bases). The CDR3 totals 14 residues. V lost 4 bases to trimming and J lost 2 bases, with 11 bases between them. The germline V gene encodes CDR1 MGHRA and CDR2 YSYEKL. CDR3 loop: CASSLDSFNYGYTF. CDR3 in DNA: TGCGCCAGCAGCCTGGACAGTTTCAACTATGGCTACACCTTC.

This clone came up once. The chain combines TRBV5-1 with TRBJ2-3; possible D gene TRBD1, 6 bases. The CDR3 runs 14 residues. Looked up from germline, CDR1 is SGHRS and CDR2 is YFSETQ. V was cut by 4 bases and J by 4 bases, with 13 bases left in between. The CDR3 loop is CASSDLQGADTQYF. The CDR3 DNA follows: TGCGCCAGCAGCGATTTACAGGGAGCAGATACGCAGTATTTT.

Comments on this clone: Germline is not matched at one junction end, which may reflect a read error. The V call is TRBV30, the J call TRBJ1-1, with a tentative D call TRBD1 (6 bases). Germline assignment: CDR1 GTSNPN and CDR2 SVGIG (reference sequence). The CDR3 sequence is 15 residues long. CDR3 residues: CAWSPSGTPNTEASF. In DNA form, the CDR3 reads TGTGCCTGGAGCCCGTCCGGGACACCGAACACTGAAGCTTCCTTT.

This chain uses TRBV11-2 with TRBJ1-1; D is possibly TRBD1 (6 bases). Germline V lookup: CDR1 SGHAT, CDR2 FQNNGV. The CDR3 spans 13 residues. V was shortened by 5 bases and J by 2 bases, with 9 bases between the two germline ends. The CDR3 DNA follows: TGTGCCAGCAGCACGGACAGAAACACTGAAGCTTTCTTT. It translates to CASSTDRNTEAFF. The whole variable domain, filled in from reference TRBV11-2 and TRBJ1-1, reads EAGVAQSPRYKIIEKRQSVAFWCNPISGHATLYWYQQILGQGPKLLIQFQNNGVVDDSQLPKDRFSAERLKGVDSTLKIQPAKLEDSAVYLCASSTDRNTEAFFGQGTRLTVV.

The CDR3 loop is CASSLVGGPEETQYF. Written as DNA, the CDR3 is TGTGCCAGCAGCTTAGTCGGCGGCCCAGAAGAGACCCAGTACTTC. This chain links TRBV11-2 with TRBJ2-5; D unresolved. This CDR3 is built from 15 residues. V dropped 1 base and J dropped 3 bases, with 12 bases sitting between them. Germline CDR1 reads SGHAT; CDR2 reads FQNNGV.

The chain recombines TRBV19 with TRBJ2-3, with 7 bases lining up with TRBD2. The CDR3 is made up of 16 amino acids. V shed 7 bases, J shed 5 bases, and the junction held 15 bases outside the gene matches. CDR1 and CDR2 from the germline V gene are LNHDA and SQIVND (reference sequence). The CDR3 loop reads CASKRPGREYGDTQYF. In nucleotides, the CDR3 is TGTGCCAGTAAACGACCTGGGCGGGAGTACGGAGATACGCAGTATTTT.

The chain is built from TRBV6-6 and TRBJ1-5, with TRBD1 matching 9 bases. Germline V gene sequence: CDR1 MNHNY, CDR2 SVGAGI (reference sequence). There are 14 residues in the CDR3. V dropped 6 bases and J dropped 4; count of bases not matched to a gene: 4. Written as DNA, the CDR3 is TGTGCCAGCAGGGCCGGACAGGGGAATCAGCCCCAGCATTTT. The encoded protein is CASRAGQGNQPQHF.

The count of this clone is one. The chain uses TRBV6-1 and TRBJ1-2; 7 bases are shared with TRBD1. J lost 6 bases, V lost 7 bases, and 11 bases had no gene match. The CDR3 has 14 residues. CDR1 and CDR2 (germline): MNHNS, SASEGT. CDR3 protein: CASKVGGGWNGYTF. The CDR3 DNA is TGTGCCAGCAAAGTCGGAGGGGGCTGGAATGGCTACACCTTC.

The chain links TRBV4-3 to TRBJ2-3; D gene ambiguous. The ends were cut back, 0 bases at V and 2 bases at J, with 15 bases in the middle. This CDR3 region has 17 residues. Germline assignment: CDR1 LGHNA and CDR2 YSLEER. CDR3 sequence reads: CASSQETLGVLTDTQYF. CDR3 nucleotides: TGCGCCAGCAGCCAAGAAACCCTAGGAGTCCTCACAGATACGCAGTATTTT.

The gene calls are TRBV7-2 and TRBJ2-3; 9 bases are a match to TRBD2. The germline V gene encodes CDR1 SGHTA and CDR2 FQGNSA. The V and J ends lost 4 bases and 3 bases, in that order; junction bases with no gene match: 5. This CDR3 is 15 amino acids long. The CDR3 coding sequence is TGTGCCAGCAGCTACTCGGGACTAGCAACAGATACGCAGTATTTT. Translating it yields CASSYSGLATDTQYF.

The chain uses TRBV25-1 and TRBJ2-1; 8 bases line up with TRBD1. With 8 bases clipped from V and 12 bases from J, the junction kept 15 bases outside the gene matches. CDR3 length equals 14 residues. Per germline, CDR1 MGHDK and CDR2 SYGVNS. CDR3 sequence reads: CASGGQVSDWVQFF. The CDR3 region has the DNA TGTGCCAGCGGGGGACAGGTCTCTGATTGGGTGCAGTTCTTC. Variable domain in full (rest from reference TRBV25-1 and TRBJ2-1): EADIYQTPRYLVIGTGKKITLECSQTMGHDKMYWYQQDPGMELHLIHYSYGVNSTEKGDLSSESTVSRIRTEHFPLTLESARPSHTSQYLCASGGQVSDWVQFFGPGTRLTVL.

V usage is TRBV19 and J usage is TRBJ1-4, with TRBD1 matching 9 bases. Germline V lookup: CDR1 LNHDA, CDR2 SQIVND (reference sequence). After removal of 7 bases from V and 1 base from J, the junction contained 1 base not matched to a gene. The CDR3 is made up of 14 amino acids. The CDR3 protein is CASKTGGTNEKLFF. CDR3 sequence (DNA): TGTGCCAGTAAGACAGGGGGAACTAATGAAAAACTGTTTTTT. Full variable domain (remainder filled in from reference TRBV19 and TRBJ1-4): DGGITQSPKYLFRKEGQNVTLSCEQNLNHDAMYWYRQDPGQGLRLIYYSQIVNDFQKGDIAEGYSVSREKKESFPLTVTSAQKNPTAFYLCASKTGGTNEKLFFGSGTQLSVL.

The V gene is TRBV7-2, the J gene TRBJ1-6; a weak D match, TRBD1 (6 bases). The CDR3 length is 16 residues. V lost 2 bases and J lost 3, with 11 bases in between. Germline assignment: CDR1 SGHTA and CDR2 FQGNSA. The CDR3 region has the DNA TGTGCCAGCAGCTTATCCCAGGGGTTCTATAATTCACCCCTCCACTTT. Translating it yields CASSLSQGFYNSPLHF.